Shown below are 20 T cell receptor beta chains from a single sample sequenced in a study of Graves' ophthalmopathy and Graves' hyperthyroidism (dated by TCRdb to the late 2010s). The data were produced on an Illumina HiSeq 2000. TCR beta CDR3 regions were amplified from RNA transcripts for repertoire sequencing. A first-round RT-PCR used HTBI primers with the Qiagen OneStep RT-PCR kit, followed by a second-round multiplex PCR, size selection and purification. Clones were called with MiXCR by TCRdb after fastp trimmed the public reads at Q25, and only in-frame beta chains were retained. All rows with the same CDR3 protein become a single entry with the most common DNA and genes. A total of over a million distinct CDR3 sequences appear in this sample, roughly 35% of them only once. Clones ranked in the top ten supply around 10% of the sample. The sequencing input was peripheral blood or thyroid tissue (not recorded which). The origin of the receptors is an adult man with Graves' hyperthyroidism.

About this clonotype: This sequence may be a read error, since a much larger clone differs from it by one base. The chain carries TRBV7-9 and TRBJ2-7; TRBD1 aligns across 7 bases. Trimming cost V 4 bases and J 7 bases; bases outside gene matches: 10. CDR1 and CDR2 from the germline V gene are SEHNR and FQNEAQ (reference sequence). The CDR3 extends over 14 amino acids. The DNA for the CDR3 is TGTGCCAGCAGCTACCGACAGGGTCCGAGGGAGCAGTACTTC. Translated, it gives CASSYRQGPREQYF.

The V gene is TRBV25-1, the J gene TRBJ1-6, with D unclear. The CDR3 is 16 amino acids. V lost 6 bases and J 17 bases, leaving 29 bases between the germline ends. Germline V gene lookup returns CDR1 MGHDK and CDR2 SYGVNS. The CDR3 DNA reads TGTGCCAGCAGCTTAATTATCGAACCAGGACGGTTCGGTTTCCACTTT. Its protein is CASSLIIEPGRFGFHF.

This chain connects TRBV12-3 or TRBV12-4 to TRBJ1-1; D not certain. The CDR3 loop spans 13 amino acids. V gave up 1 base and J gave up 4 bases, with 7 bases separating them. The CDR3 region has the DNA TGTGCCAGCAGTTTAGGGTCTGTCACTGAAGCTTTCTTT. Protein: CASSLGSVTEAFF.

The chain uses TRBV10-3 and TRBJ2-5, with D tentatively TRBD1 (5 bases). V was shortened by 3 bases and J by 5 bases, with 16 bases between the two germline ends. Per germline, CDR1 ENHRY and CDR2 SYGVKD. The CDR3 spans 15 residues. The CDR3 is CAISDEDSSYETQYF. CDR3 in DNA: TGTGCCATCAGTGATGAAGACAGCTCCTACGAGACCCAGTACTTC.

This chain's CDR3 is CASKPSSGIFTGELFF. CDR3 bases: TGTGCCAGCAAACCTTCGAGCGGAATATTCACCGGGGAGCTGTTTTTT. V gene TRBV6-5 combines with J gene TRBJ2-2; possible D gene TRBD2, 5 bases. The CDR3 has 16 residues. CDR1 is MNHEY, CDR2 SVGAGI, per germline. V gave up 7 bases and J gave up 4 bases, with 19 bases separating them.

V is TRBV15 and J is TRBJ2-7; 12 bases match TRBD1. V shed 5 bases, J shed 6 bases, and the junction held 11 bases outside the gene matches. The CDR3 has 16 residues. CDR1 and CDR2 from the germline V gene are LNHNV and YYDKDF (reference sequence). The CDR3 region has the DNA TGTGCCACCAGCTTAACACGCGCGGGACAGGGGGCCGAGCAGTACTTC. It specifies CATSLTRAGQGAEQYF.

Worth noting for this clonotype: It may be a read error: a sequence one base away is much more abundant. V is TRBV12-3 or TRBV12-4 and J is TRBJ1-1; 8 nucleotides agree with TRBD1. Losses at the gene ends were 4 bases for V and 6 bases for J; bases not matched to a gene: 7. The CDR3 covers 14 residues. CDR3 loop: CASSSIAGGSEAFF. The CDR3 nucleotides are TGTGCCAGCAGTTCCATAGCAGGGGGCTCTGAAGCTTTCTTT.

Regarding this clonotype: Possible read error: a much larger clone is one base away. The chain has TRBV25-1 and TRBJ2-7, with 10 bases matching TRBD1. The CDR3 totals 16 residues. The germline V gene encodes CDR1 MGHDK and CDR2 SYGVNS. The trim removed 6 bases at V and 3 bases at J, leaving 11 bases unmatched. This CDR3 is CASSTPRGTGDYEQYF. CDR3 sequence (DNA): TGTGCCAGCAGCACTCCCCGTGGGACAGGGGACTACGAGCAGTACTTC.

This chain joins TRBV20-1 and TRBJ2-7; TRBD1 aligns across 11 bases. Germline loops: CDR1 DFQATT, CDR2 SNEGSKA (reference sequence). Trimming cost V 8 bases and J 4 bases; bases outside gene matches: 4. The CDR3 is 12 residues long. The CDR3 protein is CSRGDRGYEQYF. Written as DNA, the CDR3 is TGCAGTCGCGGGGACAGGGGGTACGAGCAGTACTTC.

This clonotype was picked up a small number of times. This chain uses TRBV7-2 with TRBJ2-7, with D perhaps TRBD1 or TRBD2 (5 bases each). The CDR3 runs to 16 residues. Germline V gene data show CDR1 as SGHTA and CDR2 as FQGNSA. V was pared by 1 base and J by 2 bases, with 15 bases between. CDR3 protein: CASSLGGGPGTYEQYF. In DNA, the CDR3 is TGTGCCAGCAGCTTAGGGGGCGGGCCAGGGACCTACGAGCAGTACTTC.

The chain has TRBV7-9 and TRBJ1-4; TRBD1 might be the D (6 bases). V dropped 7 bases and J dropped 2 bases, with 8 bases sitting between them. Germline loops: CDR1 SEHNR, CDR2 FQNEAQ (reference sequence). The CDR3 runs 13 residues. CDR3 region: CASIGGTNEKLFF. The DNA for the CDR3 is TGTGCCAGCATAGGGGGGACTAATGAAAAACTGTTTTTT. Based on the CDR3 plus reference TRBV7-9 and TRBJ1-4, the full variable domain is DTGVSQNPRHKITKRGQNVTFRCDPISEHNRLYWYRQTLGQGPEFLTYFQNEAQLEKSRLLSDRFSAERPKGSFSTLEIQRTEQGDSAMYLCASIGGTNEKLFFGSGTQLSVL.

The rearrangement links TRBV12-3 or TRBV12-4 to TRBJ2-7; a weak D match, TRBD1 (5 bases). V dropped 5 bases and J dropped 7 bases, with 21 bases sitting between them. The CDR3 length is 15 residues. The CDR3 region has the DNA TGTGCCAGCAGTCGTGATGCTTTTGACAGTTCAGAGCAGTACTTC. It translates to CASSRDAFDSSEQYF.

The chain combines TRBV28 with TRBJ1-5; 8 bases fit TRBD1. CDR3 length: 15 amino acids. Germline V gene data show CDR1 as MDHEN and CDR2 as SYDVKM. V shed 5 bases and J 4 bases; nucleotides not matched to a gene: 7. This CDR3 is CASSGGTGSNQPQHF. The CDR3 DNA follows: TGTGCCAGCAGTGGTGGGACAGGCTCGAATCAGCCCCAGCATTTT.

In regard to this clonotype: This may come from a read error, since a much larger clone is one base off. This chain links TRBV29-1 with TRBJ2-5; a possible D gene is TRBD2 (5 bases). Germline CDR1 SQVTM, CDR2 ANQGSEA. This CDR3 comprises 13 residues. V was shortened by 2 bases and J by 2 bases, with 9 bases between the two germline ends. Written as DNA, the CDR3 is TGCAGCGTTGAAACTAGGGAGCAAGAGACCCAGTACTTC. Translated: CSVETREQETQYF.

Note on this clonotype: Since a much larger clone is just one base distant, this may be a read error. This rearrangement joins TRBV6-4 to TRBJ1-1; the D is unclear. This CDR3 has 13 residues. The V end lost 7 bases, the J end lost 1 base, and 10 bases lay between the germline ends. Germline V gene data show CDR1 as MRHNA and CDR2 as SNTAGT. CDR3 residues: CASTSTTNTEAFF. DNA for the CDR3: TGTGCCAGCACCTCCACCACGAACACTGAAGCTTTCTTT.

On this clonotype: A read error is likely, as this CDR3 ends without the conserved phenylalanine or tryptophan. The chain employs TRBV5-8 and TRBJ1-1; D is perhaps TRBD1 (6 bases). Germline V gives CDR1 SGHTS, CDR2 YDEGEE. The CDR3 sequence is 15 residues long. V was pared by 5 bases and J by 3 bases, with 17 bases between. CDR3 region: CASRQYGTPYTEAFS. In nucleotides, the CDR3 is TGTGCCAGCAGGCAGTACGGGACACCCTACACTGAAGCTTTCTCC.

The table lists this clonotype with many counts. This chain joins TRBV11-2 and TRBJ2-7; tentative D call: TRBD2 (6 bases). This CDR3 has 14 residues. Germline loops: CDR1 SGHAT, CDR2 FQNNGV. V was trimmed by 1 base and J by 3 bases, leaving 10 bases between them. CDR3 sequence reads: CASSLGFGGYEQYF. The CDR3 bases are TGTGCCAGCAGCTTAGGGTTCGGGGGCTACGAGCAGTACTTC. Combining the CDR3 with reference TRBV11-2 and TRBJ2-7 gives the whole variable domain EAGVAQSPRYKIIEKRQSVAFWCNPISGHATLYWYQQILGQGPKLLIQFQNNGVVDDSQLPKDRFSAERLKGVDSTLKIQPAKLEDSAVYLCASSLGFGGYEQYFGPGTRLTVT.

This clonotype was detected a few times. The chain carries TRBV28 and TRBJ1-4; unclear D gene. Germline assignment: CDR1 MDHEN and CDR2 SYDVKM. Deletions cut 5 bases from V and 7 bases from J, with 14 bases between. The CDR3 loop spans 14 amino acids. CDR3 residues: CASSPRGMGEKLFF. The DNA of the CDR3 is TGTGCCAGCAGTCCACGAGGAATGGGTGAAAAACTGTTTTTT.

There are a few counts of this clonotype. The V and J genes are TRBV6-6 and TRBJ1-1, with D perhaps matching TRBD1 (5 bases). V was cut by 6 bases and J by 4 bases, with 15 bases left in between. This CDR3 has 14 residues. Germline V gene sequence: CDR1 MNHNY, CDR2 SVGAGI (reference sequence). The CDR3 here is CASSVTVLGTEAFF. In DNA, the CDR3 is TGTGCCAGCAGCGTGACAGTTTTAGGCACTGAAGCTTTCTTT.

The rearrangement joins TRBV28 to TRBJ2-2; D is uncertain. V was cut by 11 bases and J by 4 bases, with 14 bases left in between. The CDR3 has 13 amino acids. Germline CDR1 and CDR2: MDHEN and SYDVKM. CDR3 coding DNA: TGTGCCGGAAAACCGACGTTCACCGGGGAGCTGTTTTTT. Translated: CAGKPTFTGELFF.